A selection of T cell receptor beta chains follows, all from one sample in a study of shared clonotypes between healthy human individuals. The assay was immunoSEQ multiplex PCR, and TCRdb's table has in-frame clones only and misses some. Altogether about 610,000 clones are present, roughly 96% being singletons, with the ten largest covering approximately 0.1%. The specimen sequenced was naive CD8+ T cells sorted from blood. These TCRs come from a woman younger than 45 in good health. Both conserved end residues are part of each CDR3. The D gene is left open where the match is weak. Part of the rows lack a size; the others show once, few, many or a class for expanded clones.

D gene: TRBD2; J gene: TRBJ2-7; clone size: .; CDR3 length: 16; V gene: TRBV27; CDR3 DNA: TGTGCCAGCAGTCAAATGGGACTAGCCTTTTCCTACGAGCAGTACTTC; CDR3 protein: CASSQMGLAFSYEQYF
D gene: .; J gene: TRBJ2-1; clone size: .; CDR3 length: 14; V gene: TRBV28; CDR3 DNA: TGTGCCAGCCACCGACGACTAGACTACAATGAGCAGTTCTTC; CDR3 protein: CASHRRLDYNEQFF
D gene: .; J gene: TRBJ2-2; clone size: few; CDR3 length: 13; V gene: TRBV27; CDR3 DNA: TGTGCCAGCAGTGGTAGAAACACCGGGGAGCTGTTTTTT; CDR3 protein: CASSGRNTGELFF
D gene: .; J gene: TRBJ2-1; clone size: .; CDR3 length: 12; V gene: TRBV6-1; CDR3 DNA: TGTGCCAGCAGGGAGGCCGGGGGAAAACAGTTCTTC; CDR3 protein: CASREAGGKQFF
D gene: .; J gene: TRBJ1-5; clone size: .; CDR3 length: 10; V gene: TRBV20-1; CDR3 DNA: TGCAGTGCTAGTATCCAGCCCCAGCATTTT; CDR3 protein: CSASIQPQHF
D gene: TRBD1; J gene: TRBJ2-7; clone size: .; CDR3 length: 14; V gene: TRBV5-1; CDR3 DNA: TGCGCCAGCAGCTTCCAGGGGGCGGGTTACGAGCAGTACTTC; CDR3 protein: CASSFQGAGYEQYF
D gene: TRBD2; J gene: TRBJ2-7; clone size: .; CDR3 length: 16; V gene: TRBV27; CDR3 DNA: TGTGCCAGCAGTTTATCGGCGGGGGTCAATGCCTACGAGCAGTACTTC; CDR3 protein: CASSLSAGVNAYEQYF
D gene: .; J gene: TRBJ1-2; clone size: .; CDR3 length: 16; V gene: TRBV7-2; CDR3 DNA: TGTGCCAGCAGCTTTACGACCAGGACCATCCGGGCGGGCTACACCTTC; CDR3 protein: CASSFTTRTIRAGYTF
D gene: .; J gene: TRBJ2-5; clone size: .; CDR3 length: 13; V gene: TRBV28; CDR3 DNA: TGTGCCAGCAGTTTTCCGGGAGAAGAGACCCAGTACTTC; CDR3 protein: CASSFPGEETQYF
D gene: .; J gene: TRBJ2-3; clone size: .; CDR3 length: 16; V gene: TRBV9; CDR3 DNA: TGTGCCAGCAGCCCCCGGGAGCGGCCCCGCACAGATACGCAGTATTTT; CDR3 protein: CASSPRERPRTDTQYF
D gene: .; J gene: TRBJ2-7; clone size: .; CDR3 length: 13; V gene: TRBV5-1; CDR3 DNA: TGCGCCAGCAGCTTGGAGCCAGGGTACGAGCAGTACTTC; CDR3 protein: CASSLEPGYEQYF
D gene: TRBD2; J gene: TRBJ2-7; clone size: .; CDR3 length: 15; V gene: TRBV5-1; CDR3 DNA: TGCGCCAGCAGCATTTATAGCGGGAGAACCTACGAGCAGTACTTC; CDR3 protein: CASSIYSGRTYEQYF
D gene: TRBD2; J gene: TRBJ2-3; clone size: .; CDR3 length: 17; V gene: TRBV14; CDR3 DNA: TGTGCCAGCAGCCAAGATATGTTACCTAGCGGGAAGGATACGCAGTATTTT; CDR3 protein: CASSQDMLPSGKDTQYF
D gene: .; J gene: TRBJ2-1; clone size: .; CDR3 length: 12; V gene: TRBV27; CDR3 DNA: TGTGCCAGCAGTTCGCGGTCCGATTCGCAGTTCTTC; CDR3 protein: CASSSRSDSQFF
D gene: TRBD1; J gene: TRBJ1-5; clone size: .; CDR3 length: 14; V gene: TRBV28; CDR3 DNA: TGTGCCAGCAGCCGGGACAGGGGGAATCAGCCCCAGCATTTT; CDR3 protein: CASSRDRGNQPQHF
D gene: .; J gene: TRBJ1-2; clone size: .; CDR3 length: 13; V gene: TRBV27; CDR3 DNA: TGTGCCAGCAGTTTAGAAGGGGGGTATGGCTACACCTTC; CDR3 protein: CASSLEGGYGYTF
D gene: .; J gene: TRBJ2-1; clone size: .; CDR3 length: 17; V gene: TRBV28; CDR3 DNA: TGTGCCAGCAGTTTATCCTTCCTAGCCAGGGACTACAATGAGCAGTTCTTC; CDR3 protein: CASSLSFLARDYNEQFF
D gene: .; J gene: TRBJ2-7; clone size: .; CDR3 length: 16; V gene: TRBV21-1; CDR3 DNA: TGTGCCAGCAGCTTACCTCCGACCGGGACAGACGACGAGCAGTACTTC; CDR3 protein: CASSLPPTGTDDEQYF
D gene: .; J gene: TRBJ2-7; clone size: once; CDR3 length: 14; V gene: TRBV28; CDR3 DNA: TGTGCCAGCAGATCCGACAGTACCCGCTACGAGCAGTACTTC; CDR3 protein: CASRSDSTRYEQYF
D gene: TRBD1; J gene: TRBJ2-7; clone size: .; CDR3 length: 14; V gene: TRBV7-8; CDR3 DNA: TGTGCCGGACAGGATTCTAGCAGCTCCTACGAGCAGTACTTC; CDR3 protein: CAGQDSSSSYEQYF
D gene: TRBD2; J gene: TRBJ2-7; clone size: .; CDR3 length: 16; V gene: TRBV27; CDR3 DNA: TGTGCCAGCAGCCCATCTCTCAATGGAGCCGGGGGGGAGCAGTACTTC; CDR3 protein: CASSPSLNGAGGEQYF
D gene: TRBD1; J gene: TRBJ1-2; clone size: .; CDR3 length: 14; V gene: TRBV9; CDR3 DNA: TGTGCCAGCAGCTCCCAACAGGGGGCGGATGGCTACACCTTC; CDR3 protein: CASSSQQGADGYTF
D gene: .; J gene: TRBJ1-2; clone size: .; CDR3 length: 11; V gene: TRBV7-9; CDR3 DNA: TGTGCCAGCAGCTTAGGGGATGGCTACACCTTC; CDR3 protein: CASSLGDGYTF
D gene: .; J gene: TRBJ2-7; clone size: .; CDR3 length: 14; V gene: TRBV28; CDR3 DNA: TGTGCCAGCACCTATGGAGGGGGGAGTAACGAGCAGTACTTC; CDR3 protein: CASTYGGGSNEQYF
D gene: .; J gene: TRBJ1-3; clone size: .; CDR3 length: 17; V gene: TRBV6-1; CDR3 DNA: TGTGCCAGCAGTGAACCCTCTCTTGCAGGACAACTAAACACCATATATTTT; CDR3 protein: CASSEPSLAGQLNTIYF
D gene: TRBD1; J gene: TRBJ2-3; clone size: .; CDR3 length: 16; V gene: TRBV2; CDR3 DNA: TGTGCCAGCAGTGAATTCGCAGGGGGAGAGGCAGATACGCAGTATTTT; CDR3 protein: CASSEFAGGEADTQYF
D gene: .; J gene: TRBJ2-6; clone size: .; CDR3 length: 15; V gene: TRBV13; CDR3 DNA: TGTGCCAGCAGCTTTAGGTTCTCTGGGGCCAACGTCCTGACTTTC; CDR3 protein: CASSFRFSGANVLTF
D gene: TRBD2; J gene: TRBJ2-1; clone size: .; CDR3 length: 15; V gene: TRBV7-9; CDR3 DNA: TGTGCCAGCAGCTTAGGCGGGAGGGCCAACAATGAGCAGTTCTTC; CDR3 protein: CASSLGGRANNEQFF
D gene: .; J gene: TRBJ2-7; clone size: .; CDR3 length: 11; V gene: TRBV7-9; CDR3 DNA: TGTGCCAGCAGCTTATCGACGGAGCAGTACTTC; CDR3 protein: CASSLSTEQYF
D gene: TRBD2; J gene: TRBJ2-1; clone size: .; CDR3 length: 17; V gene: TRBV4-2; CDR3 DNA: TGTGCCAGCAGCCACCCCCTGCGGGAGCACTCCTACAATGAGCAGTTCTTC; CDR3 protein: CASSHPLREHSYNEQFF
D gene: .; J gene: TRBJ1-6; clone size: .; CDR3 length: 13; V gene: TRBV27; CDR3 DNA: TGTGCCAGCGGCCCGGGGCTTAATTCACCCCTCCACTTT; CDR3 protein: CASGPGLNSPLHF
D gene: .; J gene: TRBJ2-7; clone size: .; CDR3 length: 16; V gene: TRBV5-4; CDR3 DNA: TGTGCCAGCAGCAATTCTCGGGGGAAATCAACCTACGAGCAGTACTTC; CDR3 protein: CASSNSRGKSTYEQYF
D gene: TRBD1; J gene: TRBJ1-2; clone size: .; CDR3 length: 14; V gene: TRBV5-6; CDR3 DNA: TGTGCCAGCAGCTCTATGACAGGGGTCAATGGCTACACCTTC; CDR3 protein: CASSSMTGVNGYTF
D gene: TRBD2; J gene: TRBJ2-3; clone size: .; CDR3 length: 15; V gene: TRBV6-1; CDR3 DNA: TGTGCCAGCAGCGCCCTAGCGGGAGGCACAGATACGCAGTATTTT; CDR3 protein: CASSALAGGTDTQYF
D gene: .; J gene: TRBJ2-1; clone size: once; CDR3 length: 15; V gene: TRBV28; CDR3 DNA: TGTGCCAGCAGTTTCCGGGACCGAAACTACAATGAGCAGTTCTTC; CDR3 protein: CASSFRDRNYNEQFF
D gene: .; J gene: TRBJ2-5; clone size: .; CDR3 length: 12; V gene: TRBV2; CDR3 DNA: TGTGCCGAAGGATCAACAGGTTCGGGGCAGTACTTC; CDR3 protein: CAEGSTGSGQYF
D gene: .; J gene: TRBJ2-1; clone size: .; CDR3 length: 16; V gene: TRBV4-1; CDR3 DNA: TGCGCCAGCAGCCAAGATCGGCGGGGTGCGGGGAATGAGCAGTTCTTC; CDR3 protein: CASSQDRRGAGNEQFF
D gene: TRBD1; J gene: TRBJ1-2; clone size: .; CDR3 length: 14; V gene: TRBV2; CDR3 DNA: TGTGCCCCCGAGACAGGGGCCGATGGCTATGGCTACACCTTC; CDR3 protein: CAPETGADGYGYTF
D gene: .; J gene: TRBJ2-3; clone size: .; CDR3 length: 14; V gene: TRBV27; CDR3 DNA: TGTGCCAGCAGTTTATACAGTCAGTATGATACGCAGTATTTT; CDR3 protein: CASSLYSQYDTQYF
D gene: .; J gene: TRBJ2-7; clone size: .; CDR3 length: 15; V gene: TRBV4-1; CDR3 DNA: TGCGCCAGCAGCCCGACGCCCGGGGACGGCTACGAGCAGTACTTC; CDR3 protein: CASSPTPGDGYEQYF
D gene: .; J gene: TRBJ2-7; clone size: .; CDR3 length: 18; V gene: TRBV7-6; CDR3 DNA: TGTGCCAGCAGCTTAGCGGGGTCCGGGGACTCGACCTCCTACGAGCAGTACTTC; CDR3 protein: CASSLAGSGDSTSYEQYF
D gene: TRBD1; J gene: TRBJ2-7; clone size: .; CDR3 length: 16; V gene: TRBV7-9; CDR3 DNA: TGTGCCAGCAGTCATGGGGCGGGACAGGGGGCCCACGAGCAGTACTTC; CDR3 protein: CASSHGAGQGAHEQYF
D gene: .; J gene: TRBJ2-7; clone size: once; CDR3 length: 14; V gene: TRBV7-2; CDR3 DNA: TGTGCCAGCAGCTTAGGAGGGCACACCTACGAGCAGTACTTC; CDR3 protein: CASSLGGHTYEQYF
D gene: .; J gene: TRBJ1-5; clone size: .; CDR3 length: 15; V gene: TRBV5-8; CDR3 DNA: TGTGCCAGCAGCGGGGGAGATTTTAGCAATCAGCCCCAGCATTTT; CDR3 protein: CASSGGDFSNQPQHF
D gene: TRBD1; J gene: TRBJ2-1; clone size: .; CDR3 length: 16; V gene: TRBV2; CDR3 DNA: TGTGCCAGCAGTGAATGGGACAGGGGGGCTTTCAATGAGCAGTTCTTC; CDR3 protein: CASSEWDRGAFNEQFF
D gene: TRBD2; J gene: TRBJ2-7; clone size: .; CDR3 length: 15; V gene: TRBV6-1; CDR3 DNA: TGTGCCAGCAGTGAAGTAGCTAGCGGGAGTTACGAGCAGTACTTC; CDR3 protein: CASSEVASGSYEQYF
D gene: .; J gene: TRBJ1-5; clone size: few; CDR3 length: 13; V gene: TRBV27; CDR3 DNA: TGTGCCAGCGCCACAGGGTTCTCTCAGCCCCAGCATTTT; CDR3 protein: CASATGFSQPQHF
D gene: .; J gene: TRBJ2-5; clone size: once; CDR3 length: 14; V gene: TRBV7-9; CDR3 DNA: TGTGCCAGCAGCTTAGCGACTCCGCGGGAGACCCAGTACTTC; CDR3 protein: CASSLATPRETQYF
D gene: TRBD1; J gene: TRBJ2-1; clone size: .; CDR3 length: 13; V gene: TRBV27; CDR3 DNA: TGTGCCAGCAGGTGGGACAGCCAGGATGAGCAGTTCTTC; CDR3 protein: CASRWDSQDEQFF
D gene: TRBD2; J gene: TRBJ2-1; clone size: .; CDR3 length: 15; V gene: TRBV27; CDR3 DNA: TGTGCCAGCACCTGGAGCGTAGCGGGAGATACTGAGCAGTTCTTC; CDR3 protein: CASTWSVAGDTEQFF
D gene: .; J gene: TRBJ1-1; clone size: .; CDR3 length: 12; V gene: TRBV19; CDR3 DNA: TGTGCCAGTAGTGACCCTTACACTGAAGCTTTCTTT; CDR3 protein: CASSDPYTEAFF
D gene: .; J gene: TRBJ2-1; clone size: .; CDR3 length: 14; V gene: TRBV15; CDR3 DNA: TGTGCCACCAGCAGAGTAGGAGCTCGCGATGAGCAGTTCTTC; CDR3 protein: CATSRVGARDEQFF
D gene: .; J gene: TRBJ1-1; clone size: .; CDR3 length: 12; V gene: TRBV29-1; CDR3 DNA: TGCAGCGTTGCCGCTCGGGGAACTGAAGCTTTCTTT; CDR3 protein: CSVAARGTEAFF
D gene: TRBD2; J gene: TRBJ2-7; clone size: .; CDR3 length: 14; V gene: TRBV9; CDR3 DNA: TGTGCCAGCAGCGGGACTAGCGGGAGGGACGAGCAGTACTTC; CDR3 protein: CASSGTSGRDEQYF